What follows are 32 T cell receptor beta chains derived from one specimen sequenced in a study of cytomegalovirus exposure and HLA in healthy donors. With 60 Vbeta and 13 Jbeta primers, the PCR was carried out. The table came from immunoSEQ multiplex PCR; TCRdb's copy has only in-frame clones and leaves some out. This table has some 180,000 clones, 77% appearing once. The sequencing sample was made of PBMCs. The receptors originated from a woman in her sixties or seventies in good health and CMV-seropositive.

The chain carries TRBV18 and TRBJ1-2; unclear D gene. The germline V gene has CDR1 KGHSH and CDR2 LQKENI. V was trimmed by 3 bases and J by 7 bases, leaving 12 bases between them. The CDR3 extends over 13 amino acids. Here the CDR3 DNA reads TGTGCCAGCTCACCGACCGATGGGCTTGGCTACACCTTC. Protein sequence: CASSPTDGLGYTF.

CDR3: CSVIYSYEQYF. In nucleotides, the CDR3 is TGCAGCGTTATTTACTCCTACGAGCAGTACTTC. V usage is TRBV29-1 and J usage is TRBJ2-7, with unresolved D. CDR1 and CDR2 (germline): SQVTM, ANQGSEA. Trimming cost V 5 bases and J 0 bases, with 5 bases left between them. The CDR3 runs 11 residues.

The rearrangement joins TRBV7-9 to TRBJ2-2, with D perhaps matching TRBD1 (6 bases). From germline, CDR1 is SEHNR and CDR2 FQNEAQ (reference sequence). V lost 1 base and J 7 bases, leaving 22 bases between the germline ends. This CDR3 comprises 18 residues. The CDR3 DNA is TGTGCCAGCAGCTTAGGCGCCCGCGGACAGTGGGACGTCGGGGAGCTGTTTTTT. Translated, it gives CASSLGARGQWDVGELFF. The whole variable domain, filled in from reference TRBV7-9 and TRBJ2-2, reads DTGVSQNPRHKITKRGQNVTFRCDPISEHNRLYWYRQTLGQGPEFLTYFQNEAQLEKSRLLSDRFSAERPKGSFSTLEIQRTEQGDSAMYLCASSLGARGQWDVGELFFGEGSRLTVL.

This clone has just a few counts. The genes are TRBV2 and TRBJ1-1; D remains ambiguous. Per germline, CDR1 SNHLY and CDR2 FYNNEI. V was trimmed by 5 bases and J by 1 base, leaving 11 bases between them. This CDR3 comprises 14 residues. The CDR3 sequence: CASSSHRGNTEAFF. CDR3 coding DNA: TGTGCCAGCAGTTCTCACCGGGGGAACACTGAAGCTTTCTTT.

The CDR3 nucleotides are TGCAGCGCCATACTAGGACTAGCGGAAATCTCCTACAATGAGCAGTTCTTC. It specifies CSAILGLAEISYNEQFF. The chain recombines TRBV29-1 with TRBJ2-1; 10 bases line up with TRBD2. The V segment lost 7 bases and the J segment 0 bases; nucleotides outside the gene matches: 12. This CDR3 contains 17 residues. Germline CDR1 SQVTM, CDR2 ANQGSEA.

This clone was observed a few times. The chain carries TRBV9 and TRBJ2-1; perhaps TRBD2 as D (7 bases). The germline V and J ends were trimmed by 2 bases and 10 bases, with 13 bases remaining between them. CDR1 is SGDLS, CDR2 YYNGEE, per germline. The CDR3 runs 13 residues. CDR3 coding DNA: TGTGCCAGCAGCGTGGGGGGGCGTCCGGAGCAGTTCTTC. Its translation is CASSVGGRPEQFF.

Only a few counts were recorded for this clone. V gene TRBV19 combines with J gene TRBJ2-7; 8 nucleotides agree with TRBD2. J was trimmed by 3 bases and V by 3 bases; bases with no gene match: 10. Germline CDR1 reads LNHDA; CDR2 reads SQIVND (reference sequence). The length of the CDR3 is 16 residues. In DNA form, the CDR3 reads TGTGCCAGTAGTATCGCCGGGACTAGAGGTCTCTACGAGCAGTACTTC. The encoded protein is CASSIAGTRGLYEQYF.

The chain links TRBV11-1 to TRBJ2-4, with 10 bases that match TRBD1. This CDR3 contains 14 residues. Trimming at V came to 1 base and at J to 8 bases, leaving 2 bases not matched to a gene. Germline lookup yields CDR1 SGHAT and CDR2 FQDESV (reference sequence). CDR3 sequence: CASSLGQGADIQYF. Written as DNA, the CDR3 is TGTGCCAGCAGCTTAGGACAGGGGGCGGACATTCAGTACTTC. Complete variable domain (other parts from reference TRBV11-1 and TRBJ2-4): EAEVAQSPRYKITEKSQAVAFWCDPISGHATLYWYRQILGQGPELLVQFQDESVVDDSQLPKDRFSAERLKGVDSTLKIQPAELGDSAMYLCASSLGQGADIQYFGAGTRLSVL.

The chain joins TRBV28 to TRBJ2-7, with TRBD1 as a possible D gene (6 bases). This CDR3 is 13 amino acids long. The germline V gene encodes CDR1 MDHEN and CDR2 SYDVKM. V was pared by 2 bases and J by 9 bases, with 14 bases between. The CDR3 spells CASSLNEQGVQYF. The DNA for the CDR3 is TGTGCCAGCAGTTTAAATGAACAGGGAGTGCAGTACTTC.

This clone was observed a few times. This chain links TRBV5-8 with TRBJ1-5; D unclear. With 0 bases removed from V and 10 bases from J, the gap between germline ends came to 5 bases. CDR1 is SGHTS, CDR2 YDEGEE, per germline. CDR3 length: 11 amino acids. CDR3 in DNA: TGTGCCAGCAGCTTGGACTCCCCCCAGCATTTT. Translating gives CASSLDSPQHF. Combining the CDR3 with reference TRBV5-8 and TRBJ1-5 gives the whole variable domain EAGVTQSPTHLIKTRGQQATLRCSPISGHTSVYWYQQALGLGLQFLLWYDEGEERNRGNFPPRFSGRQFPNYSSELNVNALELEDSALYLCASSLDSPQHFGDGTRLSIL.

This clone was seen more than once but under ten times. Here the CDR3 reads CASSSGQGVDTQYF. In nucleotides, the CDR3 is TGTGCCAGCAGTTCGGGACAGGGGGTAGATACGCAGTATTTT. The rearrangement uses TRBV6-5 and TRBJ2-3, with TRBD1 matching over 11 bases. The CDR3 consists of 14 residues. The germline CDR1 and CDR2 sequences are MNHEY and SVGAGI. Unmatched junction bases numbered 2, after V lost 4 bases and J lost 5 bases.

The V gene is TRBV18, the J gene TRBJ2-7; 9 bases are shared with TRBD1. CDR1 and CDR2 from the germline V gene are KGHSH and LQKENI. The J segment lost 9 bases and the V segment lost 2 bases, leaving 8 bases of the junction unmatched. The CDR3 spans 14 residues. This CDR3 is CASSPRDREVGQYF. For the CDR3, the DNA is TGTGCCAGCTCACCAAGGGACAGGGAGGTCGGGCAGTACTTC.

This rearrangement joins TRBV5-6 to TRBJ2-4; D may be TRBD1 (8 bases). With 4 bases removed from V and 9 bases from J, the gap between germline ends came to 17 bases. The CDR3 spans 14 residues. The germline gives CDR1 SGHDT, CDR2 YYEEEE. The CDR3 sequence: CASSTGGGGGIQYF. CDR3 nucleotides: TGTGCCAGCAGCACAGGGGGAGGGGGGGGCATTCAGTACTTC.

V usage is TRBV7-9 and J usage is TRBJ2-1; 9 bases are shared with TRBD1. Per germline, CDR1 SEHNR and CDR2 FQNEAQ (reference sequence). The CDR3 extends over 14 amino acids. Trimming cost V 5 bases and J 6 bases; bases outside gene matches: 5. The CDR3 region has the DNA TGTGCCAGCAGCCTCCGGGACAGGGTCAATGAGCAGTTCTTC. It yields the protein CASSLRDRVNEQFF.

The V and J genes are TRBV28 and TRBJ2-1; TRBD2 agrees at 14 bases. The length of the CDR3 is 16 residues. The V and J ends lost 6 bases and 7 bases, in that order; junction bases with no gene match: 8. Germline V gene sequence: CDR1 MDHEN, CDR2 SYDVKM. CDR3 loop: CASRTPGLAGENEQFF. CDR3 DNA: TGTGCCAGCAGGACTCCGGGACTAGCGGGAGAGAATGAGCAGTTCTTC.

V gene TRBV4-1 combines with J gene TRBJ1-1; D possibly corresponds to TRBD1 (6 bases). Trimming took off 1 base at V and 1 base at J, with 10 bases between the two ends. Germline V gene sequence: CDR1 MGHRA, CDR2 YSYEKL. The CDR3 length is 15 residues. The CDR3 nucleotides are TGCGCCAGCAGCCAAGGCAGCAGGGGGAACACTGAAGCTTTCTTT. Translation: CASSQGSRGNTEAFF.

V and J are TRBV5-4 and TRBJ2-7; TRBD1 is a possible D gene (5 bases). The V gene lost 4 bases and the J gene lost 4 bases, with 12 bases spanning the gap. This CDR3 has 13 amino acids. CDR1 and CDR2 from the germline V gene are SGHNT and YYREEE (reference sequence). DNA of the CDR3: TGTGCCAGCAGCCAAGACAGATTATACGAGCAGTACTTC. Translating gives CASSQDRLYEQYF.

This clone was counted between two and nine times. This rearrangement joins TRBV19 to TRBJ2-6, with 8 bases fitting TRBD2. Germline trimming cut 6 bases from V and 1 base from J; bases unmatched to any gene: 2. Germline loops: CDR1 LNHDA, CDR2 SQIVND (reference sequence). The CDR3 runs to 15 residues. DNA of the CDR3: TGTGCCAGTAGCGTAGCGGGGTCTGGGGCCAACGTCCTGACTTTC. Protein sequence: CASSVAGSGANVLTF.

The V call is TRBV30, the J call TRBJ1-4; D is perhaps TRBD1 (5 bases). V lost 2 bases and J 4 bases, leaving 14 bases between the germline ends. The CDR3 covers 15 residues. Per the germline V gene, CDR1 is GTSNPN and CDR2 is SVGIG (reference sequence). The CDR3, as DNA: TGTGCCTGGAGTAAGAAAGGCAGGGATAATGAAAAACTGTTTTTT. This gives the protein CAWSKKGRDNEKLFF. Supplemented by reference TRBV30 and TRBJ1-4, the full variable domain reads SQTIHQWPATLVQPVGSPLSLECTVEGTSNPNLYWYRQAAGRGLQLLFYSVGIGQISSEVPQNLSASRPQDRQFILSSKKLLLSDSGFYLCAWSKKGRDNEKLFFGSGTQLSVL.

V is TRBV30 and J is TRBJ2-7; 10 nucleotides line up with TRBD1. The V gene end was trimmed by 2 bases and the J gene end by 6 bases; junction bases not matched to a gene: 10. CDR1 is GTSNPN, CDR2 SVGIG, per germline (reference sequence). The CDR3 spans 15 residues. CDR3 protein: CAWSFTGTGDAEQYF. CDR3 DNA: TGTGCCTGGAGTTTTACCGGGACAGGGGATGCCGAGCAGTACTTC.

The J gene is TRBJ2-5, the V gene TRBV9; 14 bases fit TRBD2. The CDR3 extends over 15 amino acids. In germline, CDR1 is SGDLS, CDR2 YYNGEE. V lost 7 bases and J lost 3; bases outside the gene matches: 5. CDR3 region: CASGGLAGVKETQYF. The CDR3 nucleotides are TGTGCCAGCGGGGGACTAGCGGGGGTTAAAGAGACCCAGTACTTC. The variable domain in full, completed from reference TRBV9 and TRBJ2-5, reads DSGVTQTPKHLITATGQRVTLRCSPRSGDLSVYWYQQSLDQGLQFLIQYYNGEERAKGNILERFSAQQFPDLHSELNLSSLELGDSALYFCASGGLAGVKETQYFGPGTRLLVL.

Comments on this clone: The junction departs from germline at one end; a sequencing error may be responsible. The gene calls are TRBV6-1 and TRBJ2-6, with 8 bases matching TRBD1. Germline CDR1 reads MNHNS; CDR2 reads SASEGT. The length of the CDR3 is 17 residues. CDR3 region: CASSGGQGHSGANGLTF. Here the CDR3 DNA reads TGTGCCAGCAGTGGAGGACAGGGACACTCTGGGGCCAACGGCCTGACTTTC.

The chain has TRBV4-1 and TRBJ2-3; 9 bases fit TRBD2. The trim removed 0 bases at V and 2 bases at J, leaving 15 bases unmatched. Per the germline V gene, CDR1 is MGHRA and CDR2 is YSYEKL. There are 20 residues in the CDR3. The CDR3 DNA sequence: TGCGCCAGCAGCCAAGATGCGACAGCCCCGGGACTAGCTCACACAGATACGCAGTATTTT. It translates to CASSQDATAPGLAHTDTQYF.

This clone was found a few times. CDR3 sequence (DNA): TGTGCCATCAGGCTGGGACAGGGGAACGAGCAGTACTTC. Amino acid sequence: CAIRLGQGNEQYF. The chain couples TRBV10-3 to TRBJ2-7, with TRBD1 identical over 10 bases. The germline V gene has CDR1 ENHRY and CDR2 SYGVKD. The CDR3 consists of 13 residues. The trim removed 6 bases at V and 5 bases at J, leaving 4 bases unmatched.

This chain joins TRBV5-6 and TRBJ2-3, with D possibly matching TRBD2 (5 bases). V lost 1 base to trimming and J lost 7 bases, with 10 bases between them. CDR1 SGHDT and CDR2 YYEEEE come from the germline V gene. This CDR3 region has 13 residues. The chain's CDR3 is CASSLSLAHTQYF. The CDR3 bases are TGTGCCAGCAGCTTGTCCCTAGCACATACGCAGTATTTT.

V is TRBV9 and J is TRBJ1-2; D not certain. Germline CDR1 reads SGDLS; CDR2 reads YYNGEE. V was clipped by 7 bases and J by 0 bases, with 7 bases between them. This CDR3 contains 12 residues. The CDR3 here is CASQAANYGYTF. The CDR3, as DNA: TGTGCCAGCCAGGCAGCTAACTATGGCTACACCTTC. Full variable domain (missing parts from reference TRBV9 and TRBJ1-2): DSGVTQTPKHLITATGQRVTLRCSPRSGDLSVYWYQQSLDQGLQFLIQYYNGEERAKGNILERFSAQQFPDLHSELNLSSLELGDSALYFCASQAANYGYTFGSGTRLTVV.

The rearrangement links TRBV9 to TRBJ1-1; D might be TRBD1 (6 bases). Trimming shortened V by 4 bases and J by 5 bases, and 15 bases separated the two germline ends. Looked up from germline, CDR1 is SGDLS and CDR2 is YYNGEE. The CDR3 loop spans 14 amino acids. The CDR3 loop is CASSTLQGRTEAFF. Here the CDR3 DNA reads TGTGCCAGCAGCACTCTACAGGGTCGGACTGAAGCTTTCTTT.

This chain connects TRBV6-1 to TRBJ1-5; maybe TRBD1 (5 bases). Trimming removed 7 bases at V and 2 bases at J, with 15 bases between. This CDR3 has 15 residues. CDR1 is MNHNS, CDR2 SASEGT, per germline. The CDR3 here is CASISAGLGNQPQHF. CDR3 DNA sequence: TGTGCCAGCATCTCGGCGGGGCTTGGCAATCAGCCCCAGCATTTT.

The genes are TRBV7-2 and TRBJ2-1; 14 bases line up with TRBD2. With V trimmed by 10 bases and J by 9 bases, 8 bases remained unmatched. This CDR3 region has 14 residues. Germline V gene sequence: CDR1 SGHTA, CDR2 FQGNSA. The CDR3 spells CATATSGGAGEQFF. CDR3 DNA: TGTGCCACCGCGACTAGCGGGGGGGCTGGTGAGCAGTTCTTC.

The V and J genes are TRBV6-5 and TRBJ1-1; a weak D match, TRBD1 (6 bases). Germline V gene sequence: CDR1 MNHEY, CDR2 SVGAGI. Between the trimmed V and J ends, which lost 5 bases and 11 bases, there was a span of 21 bases. The CDR3 has 14 amino acids. The CDR3 reads CASSPNRINREAFF. CDR3 nucleotide sequence: TGTGCCAGCAGTCCAAACCGTATAAACAGGGAGGCTTTCTTT.

V gene TRBV29-1 combines with J gene TRBJ2-7; D gene ambiguous. Germline values: CDR1 SQVTM, CDR2 ANQGSEA. This CDR3 contains 13 residues. Trimming removed 3 bases from V and 3 bases from J, with 12 bases in between. CDR3 in DNA: TGCAGCGTTGACGGGTTGAGCAGCTACGAGCAGTACTTC. This encodes CSVDGLSSYEQYF.

This clone was detected a few times. The chain is built from TRBV4-2 and TRBJ2-1; possibly TRBD2 for D (6 bases). V lost 3 bases to trimming and J lost 5 bases, with 14 bases between them. Germline-derived CDR1 and CDR2 are LGHNA and YNFKEQ. The CDR3 has 15 amino acids. CDR3 bases: TGTGCCAGCAGCCACCTAGGAGGGTCGGACAATGAGCAGTTCTTC. Protein: CASSHLGGSDNEQFF.